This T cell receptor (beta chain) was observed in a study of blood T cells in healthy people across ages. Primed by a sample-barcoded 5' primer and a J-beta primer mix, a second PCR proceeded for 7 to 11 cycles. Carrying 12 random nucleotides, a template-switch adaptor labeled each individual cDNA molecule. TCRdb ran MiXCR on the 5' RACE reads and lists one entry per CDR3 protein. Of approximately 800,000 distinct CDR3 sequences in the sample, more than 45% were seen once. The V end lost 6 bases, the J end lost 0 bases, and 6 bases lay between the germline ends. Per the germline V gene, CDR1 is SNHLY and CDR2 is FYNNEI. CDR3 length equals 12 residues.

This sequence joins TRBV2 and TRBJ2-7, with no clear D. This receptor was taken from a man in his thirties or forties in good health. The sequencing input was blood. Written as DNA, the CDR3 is TGTGCCAGCAGACCCAACTCCTACGAGCAGTACTTC. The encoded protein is CASRPNSYEQYF.